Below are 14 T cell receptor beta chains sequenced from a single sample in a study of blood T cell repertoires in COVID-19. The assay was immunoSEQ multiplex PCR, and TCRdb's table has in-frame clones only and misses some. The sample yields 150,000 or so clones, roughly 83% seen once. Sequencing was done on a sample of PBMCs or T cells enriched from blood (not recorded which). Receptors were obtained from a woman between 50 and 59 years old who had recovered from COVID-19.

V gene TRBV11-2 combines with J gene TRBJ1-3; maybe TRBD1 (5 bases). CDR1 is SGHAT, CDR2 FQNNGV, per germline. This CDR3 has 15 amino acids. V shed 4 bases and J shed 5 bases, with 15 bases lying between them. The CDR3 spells CASSSRGSLRNTIYF. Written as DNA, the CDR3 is TGTGCCAGCAGCTCCCGGGGGAGTCTCAGAAACACCATATATTTT.

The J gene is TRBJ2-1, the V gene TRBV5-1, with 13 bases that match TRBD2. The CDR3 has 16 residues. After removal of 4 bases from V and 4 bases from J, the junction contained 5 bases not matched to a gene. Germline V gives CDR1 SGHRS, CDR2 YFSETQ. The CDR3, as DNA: TGCGCCAGCAGCCCGGCACTAGCGGGAGGGTACAATGAGCAGTTCTTC. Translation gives CASSPALAGGYNEQFF.

CDR3 residues: CAWSFGTVLGNTIYF. The CDR3, as DNA: TGTGCCTGGAGTTTCGGGACAGTTTTGGGAAACACCATATATTTT. V gene TRBV30 combines with J gene TRBJ1-3; TRBD1 matches 7 bases. CDR1 and CDR2 from the germline V gene are GTSNPN and SVGIG (reference sequence). The CDR3 extends over 15 amino acids. V shed 2 bases and J 4 bases; nucleotides not matched to a gene: 8.

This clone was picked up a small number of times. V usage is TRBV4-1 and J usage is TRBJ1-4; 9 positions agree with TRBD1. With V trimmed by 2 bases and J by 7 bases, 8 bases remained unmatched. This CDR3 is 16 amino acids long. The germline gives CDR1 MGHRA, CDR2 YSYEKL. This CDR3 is CASSQQAGTGSEKLFF. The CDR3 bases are TGCGCCAGCAGCCAACAGGCCGGGACAGGGAGTGAAAAACTGTTTTTT.

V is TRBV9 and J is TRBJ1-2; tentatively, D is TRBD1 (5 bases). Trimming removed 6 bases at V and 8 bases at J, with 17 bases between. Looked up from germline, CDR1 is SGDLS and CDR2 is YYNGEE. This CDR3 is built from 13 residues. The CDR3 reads CASTPGPQGGYTF. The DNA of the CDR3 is TGTGCCAGCACCCCGGGCCCTCAGGGCGGCTACACCTTC.

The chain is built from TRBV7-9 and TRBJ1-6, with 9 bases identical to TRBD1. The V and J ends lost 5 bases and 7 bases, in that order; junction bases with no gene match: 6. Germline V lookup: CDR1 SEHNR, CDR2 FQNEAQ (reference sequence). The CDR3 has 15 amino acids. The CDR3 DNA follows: TGTGCCAGCAGCCCCCGACAGGGGGAGAATTCACCCCTCCACTTT. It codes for CASSPRQGENSPLHF.

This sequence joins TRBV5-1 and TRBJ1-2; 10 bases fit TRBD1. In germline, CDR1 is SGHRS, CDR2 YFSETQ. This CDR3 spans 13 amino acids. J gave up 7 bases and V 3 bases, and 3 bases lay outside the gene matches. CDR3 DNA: TGCGCCAGCAGCTGGGGACAGGGGTCTGGCTACACCTTC. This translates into CASSWGQGSGYTF.

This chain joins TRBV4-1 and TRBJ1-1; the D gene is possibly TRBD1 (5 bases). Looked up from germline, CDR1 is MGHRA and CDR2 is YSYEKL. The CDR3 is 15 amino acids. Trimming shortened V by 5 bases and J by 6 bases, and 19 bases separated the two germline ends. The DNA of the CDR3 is TGCGCCAGCAGCTCATCCAGACCGGGGGGGGCTGAAGCTTTCTTT. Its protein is CASSSSRPGGAEAFF.

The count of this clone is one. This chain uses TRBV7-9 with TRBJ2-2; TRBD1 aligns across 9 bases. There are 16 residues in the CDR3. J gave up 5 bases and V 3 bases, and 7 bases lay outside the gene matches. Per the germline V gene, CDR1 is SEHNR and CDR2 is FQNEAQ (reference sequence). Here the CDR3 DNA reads TGTGCCAGCAGCTTCCCGACAGGGGGGTATACCGGGGAGCTGTTTTTT. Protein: CASSFPTGGYTGELFF. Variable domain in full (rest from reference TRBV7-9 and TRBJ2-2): DTGVSQNPRHKITKRGQNVTFRCDPISEHNRLYWYRQTLGQGPEFLTYFQNEAQLEKSRLLSDRFSAERPKGSFSTLEIQRTEQGDSAMYLCASSFPTGGYTGELFFGEGSRLTVL.

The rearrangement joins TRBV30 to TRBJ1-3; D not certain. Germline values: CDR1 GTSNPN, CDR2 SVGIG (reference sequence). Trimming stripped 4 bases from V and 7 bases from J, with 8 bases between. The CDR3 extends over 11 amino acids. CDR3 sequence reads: CAWTSGNTIYF. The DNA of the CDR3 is TGTGCCTGGACGTCGGGGAACACCATATATTTT.

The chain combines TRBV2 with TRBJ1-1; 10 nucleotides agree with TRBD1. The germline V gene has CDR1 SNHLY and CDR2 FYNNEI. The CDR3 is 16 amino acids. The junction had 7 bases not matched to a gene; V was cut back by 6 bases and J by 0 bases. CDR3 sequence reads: CASSGTGEGMNTEAFF. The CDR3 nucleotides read TGTGCCAGCAGCGGGACAGGGGAGGGGATGAACACTGAAGCTTTCTTT. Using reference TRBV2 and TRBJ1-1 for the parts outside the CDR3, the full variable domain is EPEVTQTPSHQVTQMGQEVILRCVPISNHLYFYWYRQILGQKVEFLVSFYNNEISEKSEIFDDQFSVERPDGSNFTLKIRSTKLEDSAMYFCASSGTGEGMNTEAFFGQGTRLTVV.

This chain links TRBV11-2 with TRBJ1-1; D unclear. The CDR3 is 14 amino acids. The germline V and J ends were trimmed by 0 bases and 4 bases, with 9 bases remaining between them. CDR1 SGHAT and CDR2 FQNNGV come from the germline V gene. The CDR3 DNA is TGTGCCAGCAGCTTAGAGCCGGCGGCCACTGAAGCTTTCTTT. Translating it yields CASSLEPAATEAFF.

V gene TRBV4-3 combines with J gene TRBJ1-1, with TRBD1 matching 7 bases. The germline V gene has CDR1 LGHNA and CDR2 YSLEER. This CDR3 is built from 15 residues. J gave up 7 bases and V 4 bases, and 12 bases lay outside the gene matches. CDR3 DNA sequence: TGCGCCAGCAGCCGAGGTCAAGACAGGACAGGTGAAGCTTTCTTT. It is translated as CASSRGQDRTGEAFF.

The CDR3 region has the DNA TGTGCCAGCACCCAGGGGCTAGCGGGCCAAGATACGCAGTATTTT. This encodes CASTQGLAGQDTQYF. The chain links TRBV3-1 (or the pseudogene TRBV3-2) to TRBJ2-3; 8 bases fit TRBD2. The V gene end was trimmed by 7 bases and the J gene end by 5 bases; junction bases not matched to a gene: 11. The germline V gene has CDR1 LGHDT and CDR2 YNNKEL (reference sequence). The CDR3 covers 15 residues.